The 16 T cell receptor beta chains reported below all come from one sample, sequenced in a study of technical replicates of blood from a handful of donors. Sequencing was performed with immunoSEQ multiplex PCR; in TCRdb, only in-frame clones are kept and a portion is missing. Among 60,000 to 90,000 clones listed, roughly 90% were seen once. The sequenced sample was T cells isolated from PBMCs. Every receptor here comes from a human donor in good health.

This chain links TRBV9 with TRBJ1-1; D gene ambiguous. Germline CDR1 and CDR2: SGDLS and YYNGEE. The CDR3 has 13 residues. V gave up 1 base and J gave up 1 base, with 5 bases separating them. The DNA for the CDR3 is TGTGCCAGCAGCGTATCGGGGAACACTGAAGCTTTCTTT. Its protein product is CASSVSGNTEAFF.

This clone was counted once. This chain uses TRBV6-5 with TRBJ1-6; 7 bases are a match to TRBD1. CDR3 length equals 15 residues. In germline, CDR1 is MNHEY, CDR2 SVGAGI. V trimming: 10 bases; J trimming: 7 bases; junction bases outside the gene matches: 13. The CDR3 DNA sequence: TGTGCCACCCACGCGAGCAGGGGGTGGAATTCACCCCTCCACTTT. Translating it yields CATHASRGWNSPLHF.

The CDR3 is CAISEGLAGVSYNEQFF. CDR3 coding DNA: TGTGCCATCAGTGAGGGACTAGCGGGAGTCTCCTACAATGAGCAGTTCTTC. The chain has TRBV10-3 and TRBJ2-1, with 13 positions matching TRBD2. With 2 bases clipped from V and 0 bases from J, the junction kept 1 base outside the gene matches. This CDR3 comprises 17 residues. CDR1 ENHRY and CDR2 SYGVKD come from the germline V gene.

This chain joins TRBV2 and TRBJ1-1; 9 nucleotides align to TRBD1. The CDR3 loop spans 14 amino acids. V shed 5 bases and J 4 bases; nucleotides not matched to a gene: 5. Germline CDR1 is SNHLY and CDR2 is FYNNEI. The CDR3 DNA reads as TGTGCCAGCAGTTTATGGACAGGGGCCACTGAAGCTTTCTTT. It translates to CASSLWTGATEAFF.

The chain recombines TRBV5-5 with TRBJ2-3; TRBD1 matches 11 bases. The CDR3 spans 16 residues. Germline V gene sequence: CDR1 SGHKS, CDR2 YYEKEE (reference sequence). Trimming removed 5 bases from V and 5 bases from J; junction bases left unmatched: 10. This CDR3 reads CASRYPGTGGRDTQYF. The CDR3 bases are TGTGCCAGCAGGTATCCCGGGACAGGGGGGCGAGATACGCAGTATTTT.

The V and J genes are TRBV5-4 and TRBJ2-2, with 11 bases matching TRBD2. The CDR3 covers 15 residues. Germline V CDR1 and CDR2: SGHNT, YYREEE (reference sequence). V gave up 3 bases and J gave up 10 bases; unmatched junction bases: 8. The CDR3 is CASSSGTSGAEELFF. CDR3 in DNA: TGTGCCAGCAGCTCCGGGACTAGCGGTGCAGAGGAGCTGTTTTTT.

This chain uses TRBV7-2 with TRBJ1-5, with 9 positions matching TRBD1. The germline CDR1 and CDR2 sequences are SGHTA and FQGNSA. The V segment lost 4 bases and the J segment 3 bases; nucleotides outside the gene matches: 4. The CDR3 is 15 residues long. The CDR3 is CASSSGTGINQPQHF. The CDR3 region has the DNA TGTGCCAGCAGCTCTGGGACAGGGATCAATCAGCCCCAGCATTTT.

The chain joins TRBV9 to TRBJ2-2, with 7 bases fitting TRBD2. CDR3 size: 15 residues. Germline loops: CDR1 SGDLS, CDR2 YYNGEE. The V segment lost 3 bases and the J segment 3 bases; nucleotides outside the gene matches: 5. The CDR3 sequence: CASSDPSGYTGELFF. The CDR3 DNA reads as TGTGCCAGCAGCGATCCTAGCGGTTACACCGGGGAGCTGTTTTTT.

The rearrangement links TRBV6-1 to TRBJ2-3; 9 bases agree with TRBD2. Germline loops: CDR1 MNHNS, CDR2 SASEGT. J was trimmed by 4 bases and V by 4 bases; bases with no gene match: 6. The CDR3 consists of 15 residues. The CDR3 loop reads CASSASGMGADTQYF. In DNA form, the CDR3 reads TGTGCCAGCAGTGCTAGCGGGATGGGCGCAGATACGCAGTATTTT.

The chain carries TRBV7-8 and TRBJ2-1; TRBD1 might be the D (6 bases). V was cut by 2 bases and J by 5 bases, with 7 bases left in between. The germline CDR1 and CDR2 sequences are SGHVS and FQNEAQ. This CDR3 is built from 13 residues. The CDR3 region has the DNA TGTGCCAGCAGCTTACAGGGGAACAATGAGCAGTTCTTC. Amino acid sequence: CASSLQGNNEQFF.

The gene calls are TRBV9 and TRBJ2-3; maybe TRBD2 (5 bases). This CDR3 spans 13 amino acids. Germline V gene data show CDR1 as SGDLS and CDR2 as YYNGEE. V was trimmed by 0 bases and J by 6 bases, leaving 8 bases between them. In DNA, the CDR3 is TGTGCCAGCAGCGTAGGTTGGGAGGATACGCAGTATTTT. It yields the protein CASSVGWEDTQYF.

The gene calls are TRBV7-2 and TRBJ1-2; possible D gene TRBD1, 5 bases. The CDR3 is 15 amino acids. Germline lookup yields CDR1 SGHTA and CDR2 FQGNSA. Deletions cut 1 base from V and 2 bases from J, with 11 bases between. CDR3 DNA: TGTGCCAGCAGCTTAGATGGGGGGATGAACTATGGCTACACCTTC. This translates into CASSLDGGMNYGYTF.

This sequence joins TRBV30 and TRBJ2-7; 12 nucleotides align to TRBD2. Germline V gene lookup returns CDR1 GTSNPN and CDR2 SVGIG (reference sequence). CDR3 length: 16 residues. Losses at the gene ends were 2 bases for V and 3 bases for J; bases not matched to a gene: 8. This CDR3 reads CAWSRRLAGDSYEQYF. CDR3 nucleotides: TGTGCCTGGAGTAGGAGACTAGCGGGAGATAGCTACGAGCAGTACTTC.

By proportion, this clone is medium-sized. The chain links TRBV5-1 to TRBJ1-1, with D tentatively TRBD1 (6 bases). The CDR3 totals 15 residues. The V and J ends lost 4 bases and 1 base respectively, with 14 bases between them. Germline CDR1 and CDR2: SGHRS and YFSETQ. This chain's CDR3 is CASSPRTDRNTEAFF. CDR3 in DNA: TGCGCCAGCAGCCCAAGGACAGACCGGAACACTGAAGCTTTCTTT.

The chain combines TRBV14 with TRBJ1-1; D remains unclear. The length of the CDR3 is 15 residues. Trimming stripped 3 bases from V and 2 bases from J, with 13 bases between. Germline lookup yields CDR1 SGHDN and CDR2 FVKESK. This chain's CDR3 is CASSHYSRTNTEAFF. The DNA of the CDR3 is TGTGCCAGCAGCCACTATAGCCGTACTAACACTGAAGCTTTCTTT.

The chain recombines TRBV9 with TRBJ1-2; 7 bases are a match to TRBD1. Germline values: CDR1 SGDLS, CDR2 YYNGEE. J was trimmed by 2 bases and V by 0 bases; bases with no gene match: 4. The CDR3 covers 15 residues. The CDR3 loop is CASSVGRGANYGYTF. CDR3 sequence (DNA): TGTGCCAGCAGCGTAGGCAGGGGGGCAAACTATGGCTACACCTTC.